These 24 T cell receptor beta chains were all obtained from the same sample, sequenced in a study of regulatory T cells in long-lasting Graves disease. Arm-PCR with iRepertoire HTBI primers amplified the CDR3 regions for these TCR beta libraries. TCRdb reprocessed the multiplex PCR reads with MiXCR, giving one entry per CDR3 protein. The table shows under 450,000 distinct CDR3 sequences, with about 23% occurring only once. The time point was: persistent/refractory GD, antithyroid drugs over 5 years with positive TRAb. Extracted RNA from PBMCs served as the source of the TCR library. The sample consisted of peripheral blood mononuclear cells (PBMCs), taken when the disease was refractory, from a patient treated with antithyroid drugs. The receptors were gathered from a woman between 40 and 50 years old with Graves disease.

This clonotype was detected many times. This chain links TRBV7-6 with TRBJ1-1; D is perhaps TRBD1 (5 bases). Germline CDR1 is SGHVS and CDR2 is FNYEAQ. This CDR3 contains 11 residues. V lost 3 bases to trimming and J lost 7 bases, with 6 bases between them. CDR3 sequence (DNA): TGTGCCAGCAGCTTGGGGGTTGAAGCTTTCTTT. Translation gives CASSLGVEAFF.

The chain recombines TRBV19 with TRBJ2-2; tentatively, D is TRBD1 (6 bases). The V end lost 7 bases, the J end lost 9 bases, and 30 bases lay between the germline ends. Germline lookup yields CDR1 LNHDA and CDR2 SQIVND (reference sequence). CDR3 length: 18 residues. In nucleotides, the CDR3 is TGTGCCAGTATGGGGTTTCACGAGGACAGACCTATCTCCAGGGAGCTGTTTTTT. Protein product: CASMGFHEDRPISRELFF.

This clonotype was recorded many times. The CDR3 reads CSVESQSPEAFF. The CDR3 bases are TGCAGCGTTGAATCCCAAAGCCCTGAAGCTTTCTTT. This chain connects TRBV29-1 to TRBJ1-1, with D hard to call. V shed 2 bases and J shed 6 bases, with 10 bases lying between them. In germline, CDR1 is SQVTM, CDR2 ANQGSEA. The CDR3 is 12 amino acids.

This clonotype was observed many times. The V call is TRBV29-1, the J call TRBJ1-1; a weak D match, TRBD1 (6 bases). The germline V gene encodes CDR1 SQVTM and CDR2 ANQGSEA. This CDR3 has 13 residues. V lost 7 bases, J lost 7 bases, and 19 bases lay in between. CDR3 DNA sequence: TGCAGCGGTGGGTGGACAGCCGATATTGAAGCTTTCTTT. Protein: CSGGWTADIEAFF.

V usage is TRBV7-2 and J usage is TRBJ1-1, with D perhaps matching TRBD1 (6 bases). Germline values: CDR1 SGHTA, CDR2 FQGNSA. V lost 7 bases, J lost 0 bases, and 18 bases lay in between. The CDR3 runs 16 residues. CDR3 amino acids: CASKIRGGQMNTEAFF. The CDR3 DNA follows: TGTGCCAGCAAAATTCGTGGGGGACAAATGAACACTGAAGCTTTCTTT.

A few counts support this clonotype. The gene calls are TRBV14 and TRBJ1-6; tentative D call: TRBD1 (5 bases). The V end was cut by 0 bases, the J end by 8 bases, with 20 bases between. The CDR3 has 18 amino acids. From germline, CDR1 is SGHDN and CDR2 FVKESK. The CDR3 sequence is CASSQENAGAGVHSPLHF. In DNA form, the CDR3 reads TGTGCCAGCAGCCAAGAAAATGCCGGGGCGGGAGTCCATTCACCCCTCCACTTT.

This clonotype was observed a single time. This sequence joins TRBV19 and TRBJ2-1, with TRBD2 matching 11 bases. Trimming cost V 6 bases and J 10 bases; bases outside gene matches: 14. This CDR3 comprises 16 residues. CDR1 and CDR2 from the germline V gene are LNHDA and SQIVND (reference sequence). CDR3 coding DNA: TGTGCCAGTAGCTATAGCGGGAGGGCCTGGATATACGAGCAGTTCTTC. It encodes CASSYSGRAWIYEQFF.

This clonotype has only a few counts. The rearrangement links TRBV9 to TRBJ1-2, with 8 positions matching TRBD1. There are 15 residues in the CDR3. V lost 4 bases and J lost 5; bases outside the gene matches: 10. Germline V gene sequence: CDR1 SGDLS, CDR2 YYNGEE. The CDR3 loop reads CASSPRTGTIYGYTF. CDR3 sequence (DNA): TGTGCCAGCAGCCCCAGGACAGGGACTATATATGGCTACACCTTC.

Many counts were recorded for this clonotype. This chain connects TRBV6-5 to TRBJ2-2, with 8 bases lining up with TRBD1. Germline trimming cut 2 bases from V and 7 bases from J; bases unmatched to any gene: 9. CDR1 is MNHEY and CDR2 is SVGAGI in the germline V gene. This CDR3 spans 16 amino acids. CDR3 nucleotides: TGTGCCAGCAGTTACCGCATGGGACAGGAGGGCGGGGAGCTGTTTTTT. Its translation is CASSYRMGQEGGELFF.

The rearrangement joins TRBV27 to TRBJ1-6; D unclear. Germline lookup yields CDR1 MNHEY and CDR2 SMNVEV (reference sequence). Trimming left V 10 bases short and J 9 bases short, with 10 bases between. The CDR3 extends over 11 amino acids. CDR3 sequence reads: CAIPTLSPLHF. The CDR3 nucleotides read TGTGCCATCCCGACCCTTTCACCCCTCCACTTT.

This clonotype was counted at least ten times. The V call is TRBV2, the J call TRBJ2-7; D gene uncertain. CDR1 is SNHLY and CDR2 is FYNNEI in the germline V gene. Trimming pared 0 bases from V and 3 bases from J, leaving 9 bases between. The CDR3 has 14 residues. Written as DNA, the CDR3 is TGTGCCAGCAGTGAAGCGGTAGGGTACTACGAGCAGTACTTC. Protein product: CASSEAVGYYEQYF.

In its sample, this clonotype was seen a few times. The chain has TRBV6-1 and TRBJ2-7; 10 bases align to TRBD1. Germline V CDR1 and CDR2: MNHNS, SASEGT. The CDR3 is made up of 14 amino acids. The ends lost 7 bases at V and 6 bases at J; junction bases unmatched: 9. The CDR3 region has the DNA TGTGCCAGCACCTTAGGGGACAGGGGAGGCGAGCAGTACTTC. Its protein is CASTLGDRGGEQYF.

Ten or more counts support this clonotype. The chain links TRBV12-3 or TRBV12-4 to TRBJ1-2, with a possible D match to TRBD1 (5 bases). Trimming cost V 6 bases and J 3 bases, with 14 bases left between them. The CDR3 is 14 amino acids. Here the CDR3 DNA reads TGTGCCAGCAGGCCGACCCTAGGGGACTATGGCTACACCTTC. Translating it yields CASRPTLGDYGYTF.

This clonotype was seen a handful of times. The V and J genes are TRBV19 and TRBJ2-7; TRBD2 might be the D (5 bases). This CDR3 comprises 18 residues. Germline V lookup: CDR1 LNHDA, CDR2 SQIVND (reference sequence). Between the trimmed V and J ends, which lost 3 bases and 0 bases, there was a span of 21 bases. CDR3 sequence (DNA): TGTGCCAGTAGTATGGGCGGGCATGGCCACACCCGCTCCTACGAGCAGTACTTC. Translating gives CASSMGGHGHTRSYEQYF.

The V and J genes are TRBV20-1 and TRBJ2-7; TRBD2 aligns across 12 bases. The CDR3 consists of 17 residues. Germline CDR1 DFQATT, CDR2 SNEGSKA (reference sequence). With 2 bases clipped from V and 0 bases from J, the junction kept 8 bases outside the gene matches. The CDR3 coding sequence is TGCAGTGCTAGATTACTAGCGGGAGGAAAAATCTCCTACGAGCAGTACTTC. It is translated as CSARLLAGGKISYEQYF.

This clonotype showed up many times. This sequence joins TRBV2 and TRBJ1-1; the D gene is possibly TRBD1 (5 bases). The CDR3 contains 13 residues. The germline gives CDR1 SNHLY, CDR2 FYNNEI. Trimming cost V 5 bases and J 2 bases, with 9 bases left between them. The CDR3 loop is CASSRGGNTEAFF. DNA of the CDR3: TGTGCCAGCAGTCGCGGGGGAAACACTGAAGCTTTCTTT.

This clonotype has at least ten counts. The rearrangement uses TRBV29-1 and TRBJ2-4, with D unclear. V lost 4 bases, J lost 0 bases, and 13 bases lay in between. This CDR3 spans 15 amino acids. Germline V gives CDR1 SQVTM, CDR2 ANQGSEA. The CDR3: CSVGIGLLAKNIQYF. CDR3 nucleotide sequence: TGCAGCGTTGGGATCGGATTATTAGCCAAAAACATTCAGTACTTC.

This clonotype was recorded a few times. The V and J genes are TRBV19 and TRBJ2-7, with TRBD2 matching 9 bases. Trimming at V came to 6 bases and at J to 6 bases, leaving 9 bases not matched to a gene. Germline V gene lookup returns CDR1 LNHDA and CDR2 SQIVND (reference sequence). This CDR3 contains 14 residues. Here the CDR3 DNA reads TGTGCCAGTAGCCCTAGCGGGACCACCTCCGAGCAGTACTTC. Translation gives CASSPSGTTSEQYF.

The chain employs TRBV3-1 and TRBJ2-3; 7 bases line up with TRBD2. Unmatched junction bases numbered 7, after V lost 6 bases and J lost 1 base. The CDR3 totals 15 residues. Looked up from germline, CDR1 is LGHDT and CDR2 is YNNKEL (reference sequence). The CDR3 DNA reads TGTGCCAGCAGTCCGGGAGGAGTGGGCACAGATACGCAGTATTTT. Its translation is CASSPGGVGTDTQYF.

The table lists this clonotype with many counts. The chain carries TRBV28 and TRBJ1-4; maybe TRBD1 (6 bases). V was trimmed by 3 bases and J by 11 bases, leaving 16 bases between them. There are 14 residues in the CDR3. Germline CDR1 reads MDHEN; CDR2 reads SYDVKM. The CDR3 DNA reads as TGTGCCAGCAGTTTCCTCACATTAACAGGGAAACTGTTTTTT. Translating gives CASSFLTLTGKLFF.

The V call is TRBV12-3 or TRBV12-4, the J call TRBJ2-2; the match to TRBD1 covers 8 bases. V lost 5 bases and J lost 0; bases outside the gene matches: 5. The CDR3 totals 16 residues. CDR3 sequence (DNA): TGTGCCAGCAGTCCTAGGGACAGGCCGAACACCGGGGAGCTGTTTTTT. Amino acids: CASSPRDRPNTGELFF.

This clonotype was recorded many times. CDR3 bases: TGTGCCAGCAGTCTCGACAGGGACTATGGCTACACCTTC. Protein: CASSLDRDYGYTF. The chain uses TRBV28 and TRBJ1-2; 7 nucleotides match TRBD1. The J segment lost 3 bases and the V segment lost 5 bases, leaving 3 bases of the junction unmatched. CDR1 is MDHEN, CDR2 SYDVKM, per germline. The CDR3 consists of 13 residues.

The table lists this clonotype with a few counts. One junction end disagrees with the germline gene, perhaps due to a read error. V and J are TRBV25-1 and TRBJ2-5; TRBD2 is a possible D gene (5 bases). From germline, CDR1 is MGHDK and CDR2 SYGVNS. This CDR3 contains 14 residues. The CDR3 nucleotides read TGTGCCAGCAGTGACGGCTCTCCTAGGGAGACCCAGCACTTC. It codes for CASSDGSPRETQHF.

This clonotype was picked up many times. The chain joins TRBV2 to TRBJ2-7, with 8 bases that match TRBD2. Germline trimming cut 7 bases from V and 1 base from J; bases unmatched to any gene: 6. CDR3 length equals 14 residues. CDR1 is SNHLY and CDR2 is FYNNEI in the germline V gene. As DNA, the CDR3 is TGTGCCAGCAAGATAAGCGGGAGTTCCTACGAGCAGTACTTC. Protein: CASKISGSSYEQYF.